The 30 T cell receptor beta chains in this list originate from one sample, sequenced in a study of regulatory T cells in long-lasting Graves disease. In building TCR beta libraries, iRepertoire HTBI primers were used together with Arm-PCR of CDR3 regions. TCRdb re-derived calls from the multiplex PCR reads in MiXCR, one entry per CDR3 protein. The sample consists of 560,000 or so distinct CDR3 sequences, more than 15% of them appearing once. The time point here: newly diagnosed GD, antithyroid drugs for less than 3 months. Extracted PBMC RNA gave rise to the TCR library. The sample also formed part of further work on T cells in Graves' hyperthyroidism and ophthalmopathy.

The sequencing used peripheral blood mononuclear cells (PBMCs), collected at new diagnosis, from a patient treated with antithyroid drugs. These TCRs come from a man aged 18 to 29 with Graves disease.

Here the CDR3 DNA reads TGTGCCAGCAGCGGGGGGGACGGGCCCTACGAGCAGTACTTC. It specifies CASSGGDGPYEQYF. The chain couples TRBV9 to TRBJ2-7; maybe TRBD2 (6 bases). The CDR3 length is 14 residues. Trimming took 3 bases from V and 2 from J, leaving 12 bases between them. In germline, CDR1 is SGDLS, CDR2 YYNGEE. The whole variable domain, remainder taken from reference TRBV9 and TRBJ2-7, is DSGVTQTPKHLITATGQRVTLRCSPRSGDLSVYWYQQSLDQGLQFLIQYYNGEERAKGNILERFSAQQFPDLHSELNLSSLELGDSALYFCASSGGDGPYEQYFGPGTRLTVT.

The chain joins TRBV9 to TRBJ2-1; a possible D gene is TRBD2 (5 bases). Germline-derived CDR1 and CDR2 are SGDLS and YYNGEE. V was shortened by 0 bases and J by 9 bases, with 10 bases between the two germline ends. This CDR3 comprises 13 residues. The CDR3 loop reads CASSVGGRVEQFF. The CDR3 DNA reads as TGTGCCAGCAGCGTAGGTGGGCGGGTTGAGCAGTTCTTC.

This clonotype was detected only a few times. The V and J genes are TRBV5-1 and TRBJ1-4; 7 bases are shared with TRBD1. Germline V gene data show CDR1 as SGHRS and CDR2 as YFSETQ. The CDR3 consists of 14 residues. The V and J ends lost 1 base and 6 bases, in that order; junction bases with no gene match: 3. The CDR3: CASSLTGADEKLFF. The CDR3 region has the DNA TGCGCCAGCAGCTTGACAGGGGCGGATGAAAAACTGTTTTTT. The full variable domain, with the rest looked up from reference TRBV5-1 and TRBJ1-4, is KAGVTQTPRYLIKTRGQQVTLSCSPISGHRSVSWYQQTPGQGLQFLFEYFSETQRNKGNFPGRFSGRQFSNSRSEMNVSTLELGDSALYLCASSLTGADEKLFFGSGTQLSVL.

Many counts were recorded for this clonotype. CDR3 nucleotide sequence: TGTGCCAGCAGTTTAGAAGGCGGGGCGGGCTACGAGCAGTACTTC. This encodes CASSLEGGAGYEQYF. J is TRBJ2-7 and V is TRBV12-3 or TRBV12-4, with D possibly TRBD2 on 6 matching bases. The CDR3 spans 15 residues. The V end lost 1 base, the J end lost 3 bases, and 13 bases lay between the germline ends.

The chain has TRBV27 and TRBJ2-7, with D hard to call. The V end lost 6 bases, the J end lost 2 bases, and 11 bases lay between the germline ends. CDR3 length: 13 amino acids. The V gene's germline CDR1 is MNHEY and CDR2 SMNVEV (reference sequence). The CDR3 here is CASSPLIPYEQYF. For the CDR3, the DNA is TGTGCCAGCAGCCCCTTGATACCCTACGAGCAGTACTTC.

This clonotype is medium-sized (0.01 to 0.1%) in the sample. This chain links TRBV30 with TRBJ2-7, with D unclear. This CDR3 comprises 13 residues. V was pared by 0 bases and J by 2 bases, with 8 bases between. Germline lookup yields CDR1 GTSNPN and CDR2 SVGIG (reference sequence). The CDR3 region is CAWSVKVPYEQYF. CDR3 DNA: TGTGCCTGGAGTGTTAAAGTCCCCTACGAGCAGTACTTC.

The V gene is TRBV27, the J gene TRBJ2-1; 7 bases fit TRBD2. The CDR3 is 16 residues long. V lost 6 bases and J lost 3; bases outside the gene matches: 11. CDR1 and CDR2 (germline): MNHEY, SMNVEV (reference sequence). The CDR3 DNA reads TGTGCCAGCAGGGGGGGGTTAAGGGGAGGCTACAATGAGCAGTTCTTC. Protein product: CASRGGLRGGYNEQFF.

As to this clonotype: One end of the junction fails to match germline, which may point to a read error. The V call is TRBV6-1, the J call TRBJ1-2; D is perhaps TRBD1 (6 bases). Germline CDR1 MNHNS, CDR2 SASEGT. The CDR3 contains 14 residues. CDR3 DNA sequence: TGCGCCAGCAGCCGCGACAGGAAACCGGGAGGCTACACCTTC. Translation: CASSRDRKPGGYTF.

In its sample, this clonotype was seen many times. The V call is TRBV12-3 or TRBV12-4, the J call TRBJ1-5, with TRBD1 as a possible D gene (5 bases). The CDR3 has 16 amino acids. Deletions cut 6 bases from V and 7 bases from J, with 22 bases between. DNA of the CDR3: TGTGCCAGCAGCCGGACATCCTCCCGGGGAGCGCAGCCCCAGCATTTT. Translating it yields CASSRTSSRGAQPQHF.

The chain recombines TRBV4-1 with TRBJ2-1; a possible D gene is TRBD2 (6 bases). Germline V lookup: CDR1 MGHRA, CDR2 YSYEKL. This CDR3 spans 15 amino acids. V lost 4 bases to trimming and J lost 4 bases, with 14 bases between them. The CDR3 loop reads CASSLQTGLYNEQFF. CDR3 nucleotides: TGCGCCAGCAGCCTACAAACGGGACTTTACAATGAGCAGTTCTTC.

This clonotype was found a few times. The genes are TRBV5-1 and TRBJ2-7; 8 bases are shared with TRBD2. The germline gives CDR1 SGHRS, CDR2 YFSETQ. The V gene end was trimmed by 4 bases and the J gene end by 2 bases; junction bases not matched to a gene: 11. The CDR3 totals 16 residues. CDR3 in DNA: TGCGCCAGCAGCACCGCCGGGAATAGCGGGACCTACGAGCAGTACTTC. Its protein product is CASSTAGNSGTYEQYF.

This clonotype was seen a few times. The CDR3 nucleotides are TGTGCCAGCAGTATATTACGCACAGATACGCAGTATTTT. Translation: CASSILRTDTQYF. The genes are TRBV6-1 and TRBJ2-3; the D is unclear. Trimming took 5 bases from V and 1 from J, leaving 7 bases between them. Germline CDR1 is MNHNS and CDR2 is SASEGT. This CDR3 contains 13 residues.

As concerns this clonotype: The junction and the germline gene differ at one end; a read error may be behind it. CDR3 DNA sequence: TGCGCCAGCAGCTTTAGGAGTGGAGGGAACGCCGGGGAGCTGTTTTTT. This codes for CASSFRSGGNAGELFF. The V gene is TRBV5-1, the J gene TRBJ2-2; possibly TRBD2 for D (6 bases). CDR3 length: 16 residues. CDR1 is SGHRS, CDR2 YFSETQ, per germline.

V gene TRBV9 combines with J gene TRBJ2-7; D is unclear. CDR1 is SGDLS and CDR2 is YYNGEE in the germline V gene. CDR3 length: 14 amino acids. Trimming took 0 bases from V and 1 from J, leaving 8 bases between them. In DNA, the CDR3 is TGTGCCAGCAGCGTAGTCGGCGGTTCCTACGAGCAGTACTTC. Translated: CASSVVGGSYEQYF.

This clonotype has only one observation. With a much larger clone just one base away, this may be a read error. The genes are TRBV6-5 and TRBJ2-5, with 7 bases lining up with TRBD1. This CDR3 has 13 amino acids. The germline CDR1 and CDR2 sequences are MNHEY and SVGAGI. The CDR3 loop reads CASSYYRGETRYF. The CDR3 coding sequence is TGTGCCAGCAGTTATTACAGGGGAGAGACCCGGTACTTC.

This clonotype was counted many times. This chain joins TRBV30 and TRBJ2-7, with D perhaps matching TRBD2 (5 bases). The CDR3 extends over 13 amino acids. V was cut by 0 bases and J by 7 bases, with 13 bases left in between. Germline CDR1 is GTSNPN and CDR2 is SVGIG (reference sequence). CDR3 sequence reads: CAWSVAGGSEQYF. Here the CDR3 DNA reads TGTGCCTGGAGTGTGGCGGGTGGGTCTGAGCAGTACTTC.

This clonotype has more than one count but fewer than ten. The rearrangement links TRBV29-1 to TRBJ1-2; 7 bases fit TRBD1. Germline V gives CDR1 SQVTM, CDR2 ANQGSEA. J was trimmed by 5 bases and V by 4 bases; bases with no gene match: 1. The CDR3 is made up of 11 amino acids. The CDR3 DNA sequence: TGCAGCGTTGTACAGGGGTATGGCTACACCTTC. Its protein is CSVVQGYGYTF.

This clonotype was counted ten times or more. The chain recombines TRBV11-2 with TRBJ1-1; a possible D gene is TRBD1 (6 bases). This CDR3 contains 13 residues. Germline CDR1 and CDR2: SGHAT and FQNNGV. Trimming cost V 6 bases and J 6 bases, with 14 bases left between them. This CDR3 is CASSDRRRAEAFF. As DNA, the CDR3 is TGTGCCAGCAGTGACAGGCGTCGTGCTGAAGCTTTCTTT.

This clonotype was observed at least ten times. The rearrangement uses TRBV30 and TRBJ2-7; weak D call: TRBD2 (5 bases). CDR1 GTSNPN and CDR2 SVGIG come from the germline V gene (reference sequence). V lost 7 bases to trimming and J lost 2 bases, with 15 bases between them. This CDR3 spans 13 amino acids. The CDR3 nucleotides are TGTGCCTTCCGGGGAGTAGGGACCTACGAGCAGTACTTC. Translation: CAFRGVGTYEQYF.

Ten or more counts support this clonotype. CDR3 nucleotides: TGTGCCATCAGTGAACAGGACAGGACTAACTATGGCTACACCTTC. Encoded protein: CAISEQDRTNYGYTF. The chain is built from TRBV10-3 and TRBJ1-2; 7 nucleotides agree with TRBD1. The CDR3 covers 15 residues. Trimming removed 3 bases from V and 0 bases from J; junction bases left unmatched: 4. CDR1 is ENHRY, CDR2 SYGVKD, per germline.

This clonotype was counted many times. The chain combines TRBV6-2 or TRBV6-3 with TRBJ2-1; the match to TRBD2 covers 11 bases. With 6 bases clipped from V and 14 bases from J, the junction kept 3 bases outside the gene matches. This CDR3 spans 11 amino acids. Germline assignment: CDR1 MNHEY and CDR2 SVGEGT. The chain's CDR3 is CASRKLAGEFF. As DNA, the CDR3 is TGTGCCAGCAGGAAACTAGCGGGAGAGTTCTTC.

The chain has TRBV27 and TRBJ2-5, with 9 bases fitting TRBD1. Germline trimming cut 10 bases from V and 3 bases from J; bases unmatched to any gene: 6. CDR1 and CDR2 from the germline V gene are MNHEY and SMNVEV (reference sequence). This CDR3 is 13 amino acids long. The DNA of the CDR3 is TGTGCCACCGGGGACAGGGTCGAAGAGACCCAGTACTTC. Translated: CATGDRVEETQYF.

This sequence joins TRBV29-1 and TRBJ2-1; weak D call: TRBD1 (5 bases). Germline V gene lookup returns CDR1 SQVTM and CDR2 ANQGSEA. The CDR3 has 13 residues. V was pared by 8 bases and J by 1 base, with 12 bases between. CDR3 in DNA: TGCAGCATTAGGGCAGGGTCCTACAATGAGCAGTTCTTC. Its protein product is CSIRAGSYNEQFF.

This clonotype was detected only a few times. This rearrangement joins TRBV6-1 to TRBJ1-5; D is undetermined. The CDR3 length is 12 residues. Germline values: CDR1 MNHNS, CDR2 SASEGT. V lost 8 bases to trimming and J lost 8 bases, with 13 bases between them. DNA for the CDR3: TGTGCCAGCCGGCCTAACTTGGAGCCCCAGCATTTT. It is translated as CASRPNLEPQHF.

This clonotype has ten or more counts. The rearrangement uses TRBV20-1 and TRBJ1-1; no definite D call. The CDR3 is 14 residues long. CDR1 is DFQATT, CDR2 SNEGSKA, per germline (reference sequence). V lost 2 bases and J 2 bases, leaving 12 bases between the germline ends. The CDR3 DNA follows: TGCAGTGCTAGAAACCCCGGAGGAAACACTGAAGCTTTCTTT. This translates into CSARNPGGNTEAFF.

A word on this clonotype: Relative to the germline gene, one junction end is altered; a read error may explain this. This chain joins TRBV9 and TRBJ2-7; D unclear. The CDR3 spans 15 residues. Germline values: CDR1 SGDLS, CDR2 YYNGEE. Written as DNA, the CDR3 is TGTGCCAGCAGCGTAGGAATAGGTGGGATCTACAAGCAGTACTTC. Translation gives CASSVGIGGIYKQYF. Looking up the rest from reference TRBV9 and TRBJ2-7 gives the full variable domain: DSGVTQTPKHLITATGQRVTLRCSPRSGDLSVYWYQQSLDQGLQFLIQYYNGEERAKGNILERFSAQQFPDLHSELNLSSLELGDSALYFCASSVGIGGIYKQYFGPGTRLTVT.

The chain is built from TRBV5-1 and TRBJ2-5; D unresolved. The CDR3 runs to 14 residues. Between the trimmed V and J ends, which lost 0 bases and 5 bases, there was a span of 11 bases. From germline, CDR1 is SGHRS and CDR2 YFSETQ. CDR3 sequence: CASSLVLGGETQYF. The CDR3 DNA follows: TGCGCCAGCAGCTTGGTGTTGGGTGGTGAGACCCAGTACTTC. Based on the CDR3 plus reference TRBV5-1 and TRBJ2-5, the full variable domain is KAGVTQTPRYLIKTRGQQVTLSCSPISGHRSVSWYQQTPGQGLQFLFEYFSETQRNKGNFPGRFSGRQFSNSRSEMNVSTLELGDSALYLCASSLVLGGETQYFGPGTRLLVL.

The CDR3 protein is CASSIRPSGSYEQYF. The CDR3 region has the DNA TGTGCCAGTAGTATAAGGCCTAGCGGGAGCTACGAGCAGTACTTC. The J gene is TRBJ2-7, the V gene TRBV19, with TRBD2 matching over 10 bases. Trimming cost V 2 bases and J 3 bases; bases outside gene matches: 4. This CDR3 spans 15 amino acids. Germline V gene sequence: CDR1 LNHDA, CDR2 SQIVND (reference sequence).

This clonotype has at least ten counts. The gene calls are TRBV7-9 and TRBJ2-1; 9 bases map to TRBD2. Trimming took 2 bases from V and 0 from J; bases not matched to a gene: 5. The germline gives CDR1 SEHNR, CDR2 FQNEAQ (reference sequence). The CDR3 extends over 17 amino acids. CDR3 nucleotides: TGTGCCAGCAGCTTAAAACTAGCGGGCTACTCCTACAATGAGCAGTTCTTC. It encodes CASSLKLAGYSYNEQFF.

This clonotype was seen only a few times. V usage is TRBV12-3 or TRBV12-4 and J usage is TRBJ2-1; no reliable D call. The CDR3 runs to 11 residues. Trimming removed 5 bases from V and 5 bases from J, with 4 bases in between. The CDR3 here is CASSIDNEQFF. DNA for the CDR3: TGTGCCAGCAGTATAGACAATGAGCAGTTCTTC.